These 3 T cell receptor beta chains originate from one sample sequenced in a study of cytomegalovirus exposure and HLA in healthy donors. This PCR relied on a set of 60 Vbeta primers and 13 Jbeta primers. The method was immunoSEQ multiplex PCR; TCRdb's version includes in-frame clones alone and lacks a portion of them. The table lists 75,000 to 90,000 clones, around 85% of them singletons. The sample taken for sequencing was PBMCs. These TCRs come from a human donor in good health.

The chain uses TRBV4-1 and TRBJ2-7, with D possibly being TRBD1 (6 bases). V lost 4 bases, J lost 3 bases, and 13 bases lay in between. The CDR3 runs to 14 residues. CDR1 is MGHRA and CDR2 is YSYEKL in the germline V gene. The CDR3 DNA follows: TGCGCCAGCAGCCCTAACGAAGGGGGCTACGAGCAGTACTTC. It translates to CASSPNEGGYEQYF.

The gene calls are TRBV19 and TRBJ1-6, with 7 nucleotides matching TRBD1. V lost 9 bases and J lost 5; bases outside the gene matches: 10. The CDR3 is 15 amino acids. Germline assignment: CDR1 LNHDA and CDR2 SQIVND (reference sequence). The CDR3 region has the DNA TGTGCCAGCTCGACAGGGACCAACAATAATTCACCCCTCCACTTT. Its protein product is CASSTGTNNNSPLHF. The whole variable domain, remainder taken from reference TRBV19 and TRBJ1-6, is DGGITQSPKYLFRKEGQNVTLSCEQNLNHDAMYWYRQDPGQGLRLIYYSQIVNDFQKGDIAEGYSVSREKKESFPLTVTSAQKNPTAFYLCASSTGTNNNSPLHFGNGTRLTVT.

In nucleotides, the CDR3 is TGTGCCATCACTCCACGACAGGGAACCTACGAGCAGTACTTC. It specifies CAITPRQGTYEQYF. The V and J genes are TRBV10-3 and TRBJ2-7; TRBD1 matches at 7 bases. This CDR3 is 14 amino acids long. V trimming: 7 bases; J trimming: 2 bases; junction bases outside the gene matches: 8. Germline V gene data show CDR1 as ENHRY and CDR2 as SYGVKD.